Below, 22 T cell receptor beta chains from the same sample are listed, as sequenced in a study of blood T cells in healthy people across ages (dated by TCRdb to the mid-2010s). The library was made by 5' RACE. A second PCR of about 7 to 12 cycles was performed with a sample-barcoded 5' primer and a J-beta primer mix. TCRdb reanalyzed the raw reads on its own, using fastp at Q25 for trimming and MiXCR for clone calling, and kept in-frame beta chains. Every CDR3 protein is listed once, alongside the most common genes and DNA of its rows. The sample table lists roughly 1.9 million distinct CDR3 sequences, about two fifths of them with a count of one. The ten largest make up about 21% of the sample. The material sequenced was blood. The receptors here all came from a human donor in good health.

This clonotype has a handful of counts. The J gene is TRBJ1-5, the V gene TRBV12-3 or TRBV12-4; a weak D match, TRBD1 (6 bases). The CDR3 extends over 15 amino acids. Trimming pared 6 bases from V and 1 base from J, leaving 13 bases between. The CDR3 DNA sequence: TGTGCCAGCAGCCAGACAAGGGGGAGCAATCAGCCCCAGCATTTT. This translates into CASSQTRGSNQPQHF.

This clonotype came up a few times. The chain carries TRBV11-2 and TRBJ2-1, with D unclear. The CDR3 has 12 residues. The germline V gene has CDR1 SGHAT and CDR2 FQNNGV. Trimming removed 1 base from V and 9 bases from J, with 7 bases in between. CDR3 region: CASSLVRVEQFF. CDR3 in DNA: TGTGCCAGCAGCTTAGTTCGGGTTGAGCAGTTCTTC. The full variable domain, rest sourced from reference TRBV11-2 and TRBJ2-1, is EAGVAQSPRYKIIEKRQSVAFWCNPISGHATLYWYQQILGQGPKLLIQFQNNGVVDDSQLPKDRFSAERLKGVDSTLKIQPAKLEDSAVYLCASSLVRVEQFFGPGTRLTVL.

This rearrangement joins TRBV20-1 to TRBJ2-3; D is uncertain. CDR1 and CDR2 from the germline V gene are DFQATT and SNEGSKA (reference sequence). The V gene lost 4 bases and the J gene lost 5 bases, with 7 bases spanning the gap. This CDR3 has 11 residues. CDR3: CSAMVVDTQYF. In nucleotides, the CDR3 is TGCAGTGCTATGGTTGTAGATACGCAGTATTTT.

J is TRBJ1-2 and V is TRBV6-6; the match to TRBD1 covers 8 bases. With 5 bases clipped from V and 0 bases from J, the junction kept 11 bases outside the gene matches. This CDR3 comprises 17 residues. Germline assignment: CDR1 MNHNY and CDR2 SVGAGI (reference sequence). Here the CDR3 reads CASSRWTGQESNYGYTF. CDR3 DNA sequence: TGTGCCAGCAGTCGCTGGACGGGACAGGAGTCTAACTATGGCTACACCTTC.

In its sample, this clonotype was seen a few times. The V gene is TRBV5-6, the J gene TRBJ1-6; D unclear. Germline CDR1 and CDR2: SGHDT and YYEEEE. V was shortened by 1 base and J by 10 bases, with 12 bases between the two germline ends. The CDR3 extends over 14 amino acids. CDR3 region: CASSLSGLGSPLHF. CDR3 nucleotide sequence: TGTGCCAGCAGCTTGTCGGGGTTAGGGTCACCCCTCCACTTT.

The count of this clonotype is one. DNA for the CDR3: TGTGCCAACAGGCTGGGAGGGATGAGCACAGATACGCAGTATTTT. Protein sequence: CANRLGGMSTDTQYF. The chain recombines TRBV12-3 or TRBV12-4 with TRBJ2-3; the match to TRBD2 covers 7 bases. The CDR3 loop spans 15 amino acids. V lost 10 bases to trimming and J lost 0 bases; unmatched junction nucleotides: 10.

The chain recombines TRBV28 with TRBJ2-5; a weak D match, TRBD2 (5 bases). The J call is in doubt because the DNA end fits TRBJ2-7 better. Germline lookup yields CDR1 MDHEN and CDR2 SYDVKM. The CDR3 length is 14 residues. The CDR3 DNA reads TGTGCCAGCAGGGCCGGGATCTACAGCTGCGAGCAGTACTTC. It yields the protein CASRAGIYSCEQYF.

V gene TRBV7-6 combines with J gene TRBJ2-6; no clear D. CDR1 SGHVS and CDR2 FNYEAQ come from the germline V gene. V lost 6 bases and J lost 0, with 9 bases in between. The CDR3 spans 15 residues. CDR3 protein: CASSLVISGANVLTF. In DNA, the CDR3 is TGTGCCAGCAGTCTTGTCATCTCTGGGGCCAACGTCCTGACTTTC.

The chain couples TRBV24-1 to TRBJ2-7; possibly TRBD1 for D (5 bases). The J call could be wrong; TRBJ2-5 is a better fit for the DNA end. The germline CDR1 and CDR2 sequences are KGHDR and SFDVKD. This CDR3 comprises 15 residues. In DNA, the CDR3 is TGTGCCACCAGTGAAATTGGGGCAGCCGAAGAGACCCAGTACTTC. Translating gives CATSEIGAAEETQYF.

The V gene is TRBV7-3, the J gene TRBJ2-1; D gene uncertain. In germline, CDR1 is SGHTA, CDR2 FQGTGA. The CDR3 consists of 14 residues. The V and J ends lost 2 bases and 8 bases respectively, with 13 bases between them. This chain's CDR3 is CASSLLHSTDEQFF. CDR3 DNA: TGTGCCAGCAGCTTACTCCACTCTACAGATGAGCAGTTCTTC.

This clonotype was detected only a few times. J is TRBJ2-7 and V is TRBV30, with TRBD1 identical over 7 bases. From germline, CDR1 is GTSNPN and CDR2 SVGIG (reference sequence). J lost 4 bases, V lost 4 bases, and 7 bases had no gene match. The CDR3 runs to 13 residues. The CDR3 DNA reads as TGTGCCTGGAACCCTGACAGGGAGTACGAGCAGTACTTC. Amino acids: CAWNPDREYEQYF.

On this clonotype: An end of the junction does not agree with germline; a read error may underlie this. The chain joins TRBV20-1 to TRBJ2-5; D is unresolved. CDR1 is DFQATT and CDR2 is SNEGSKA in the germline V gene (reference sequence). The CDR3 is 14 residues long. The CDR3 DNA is TGCAGTGTTAGAGTCCAGAGCCTACGTACCGGGCAGTACTTC. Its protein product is CSVRVQSLRTGQYF.

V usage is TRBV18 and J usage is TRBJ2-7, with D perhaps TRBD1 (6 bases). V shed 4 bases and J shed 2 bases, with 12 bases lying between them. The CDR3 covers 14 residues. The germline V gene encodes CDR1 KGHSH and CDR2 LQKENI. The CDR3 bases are TGTGCCAGCTCACAGGGACACCAGACCTACGAGCAGTACTTC. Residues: CASSQGHQTYEQYF.

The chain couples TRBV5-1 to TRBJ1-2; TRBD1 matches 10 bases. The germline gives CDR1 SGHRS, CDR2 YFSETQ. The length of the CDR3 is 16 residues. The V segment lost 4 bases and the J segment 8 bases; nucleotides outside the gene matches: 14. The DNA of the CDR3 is TGCGCCAGCAGCCTCTCGAGCGGACAGGGGGTAGGGGGCTACACCTTC. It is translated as CASSLSSGQGVGGYTF.

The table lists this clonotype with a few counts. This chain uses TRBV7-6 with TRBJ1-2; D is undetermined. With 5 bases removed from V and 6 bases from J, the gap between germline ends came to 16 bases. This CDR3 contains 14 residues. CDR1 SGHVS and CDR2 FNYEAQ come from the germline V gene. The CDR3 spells CASSLGVMTDGYTF. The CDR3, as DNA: TGTGCCAGCAGCCTAGGAGTAATGACGGATGGCTACACCTTC.

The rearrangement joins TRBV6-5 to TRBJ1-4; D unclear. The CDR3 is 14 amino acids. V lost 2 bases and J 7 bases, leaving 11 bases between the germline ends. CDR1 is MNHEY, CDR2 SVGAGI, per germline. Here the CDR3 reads CASSYARAGEKLFF. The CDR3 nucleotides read TGTGCCAGCAGTTACGCCCGTGCGGGTGAAAAACTGTTTTTT.

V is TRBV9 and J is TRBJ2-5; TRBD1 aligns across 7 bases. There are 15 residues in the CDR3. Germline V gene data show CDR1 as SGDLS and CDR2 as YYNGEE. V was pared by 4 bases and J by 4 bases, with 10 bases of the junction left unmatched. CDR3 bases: TGTGCCAGCAGCCCTGGCAAGGGGGCCAGAGAGACCCAGTACTTC. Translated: CASSPGKGARETQYF. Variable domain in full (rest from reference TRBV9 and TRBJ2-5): DSGVTQTPKHLITATGQRVTLRCSPRSGDLSVYWYQQSLDQGLQFLIQYYNGEERAKGNILERFSAQQFPDLHSELNLSSLELGDSALYFCASSPGKGARETQYFGPGTRLLVL.

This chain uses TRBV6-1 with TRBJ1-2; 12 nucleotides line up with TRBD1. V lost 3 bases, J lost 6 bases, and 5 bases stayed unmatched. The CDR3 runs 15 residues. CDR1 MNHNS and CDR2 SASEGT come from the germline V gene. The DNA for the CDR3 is TGTGCCAGCAGTGAGACCGGGACAGGGGGCGATGGCTACACCTTC. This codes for CASSETGTGGDGYTF.

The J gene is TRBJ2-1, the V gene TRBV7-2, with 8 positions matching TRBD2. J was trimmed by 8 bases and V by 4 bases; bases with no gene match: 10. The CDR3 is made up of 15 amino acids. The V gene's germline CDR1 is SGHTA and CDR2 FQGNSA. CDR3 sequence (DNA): TGTGCCAGCAGCTCCTCGGGGGGGCTGGGCTATGAGCAGTTCTTC. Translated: CASSSSGGLGYEQFF. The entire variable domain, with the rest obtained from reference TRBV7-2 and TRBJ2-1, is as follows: GAGVSQSPSNKVTEKGKDVELRCDPISGHTALYWYRQSLGQGLEFLIYFQGNSAPDKSGLPSDRFSAERTGGSVSTLTIQRTQQEDSAVYLCASSSSGGLGYEQFFGPGTRLTVL.

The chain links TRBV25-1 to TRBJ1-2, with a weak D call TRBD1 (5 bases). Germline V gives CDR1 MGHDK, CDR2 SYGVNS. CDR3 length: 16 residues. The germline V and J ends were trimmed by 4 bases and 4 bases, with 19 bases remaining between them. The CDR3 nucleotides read TGTGCCAGCAGTGCCTTCTCAGCCGGGACGTTCTATGGCTACACCTTC. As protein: CASSAFSAGTFYGYTF.

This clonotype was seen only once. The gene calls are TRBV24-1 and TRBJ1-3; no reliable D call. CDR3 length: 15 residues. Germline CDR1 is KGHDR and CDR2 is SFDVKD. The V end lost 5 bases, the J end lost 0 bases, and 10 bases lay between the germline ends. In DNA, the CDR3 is TGTGCCACCAGTGGCGGATTCGACTCTGGAAACACCATATATTTT. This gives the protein CATSGGFDSGNTIYF.

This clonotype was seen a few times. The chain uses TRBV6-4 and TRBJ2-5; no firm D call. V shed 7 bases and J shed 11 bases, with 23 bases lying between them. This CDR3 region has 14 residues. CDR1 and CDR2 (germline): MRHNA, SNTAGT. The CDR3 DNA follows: TGTGCCAGCATTTGTGGGATCAAAAACAATGAGCAGTACTTC. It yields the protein CASICGIKNNEQYF.